This TCR beta chain was documented in a study of cytomegalovirus exposure and HLA in healthy donors. Notes on this clone: No antigen is known for it.

The CDR3 covers 10 residues. Trimming took 8 bases from V and 5 from J, leaving 6 bases between them. Looked up from germline, CDR1 is SNHLY and CDR2 is FYNNEI. With 60 Vbeta and 13 Jbeta primers, the PCR was carried out. Assay: immunoSEQ multiplex PCR; the TCRdb copy retains only in-frame clones and omits some. The table shows some 140,000 clones, with more than 75% occurring only once. Study outcomes and limitations: The study listed roughly 150 cytomegalovirus-associated TCR beta chains.

The chain is built from TRBV2 and TRBJ2-5; D unclear. This receptor was obtained from a man aged 25-45 years in good health and CMV-seropositive. The specimen sequenced was PBMCs. CDR3 DNA: TGTGCCAGCGCAGCGGAGACCCAGTACTTC. Protein product: CASAAETQYF.